The next 19 T cell receptor beta chains were all read from a single sample in a study of T-cell memory formation after mild COVID-19. Using its own MiXCR run on the 5' RACE reads, TCRdb lists one record per CDR3 protein. The sample holds around 80,000 distinct CDR3 sequences, approximately 15% seen once. Source material: PBMCs or a T cell subset sorted from them (not recorded which). Receptor source: an adult woman who had mild COVID-19 (a few samples of this study predate the infection). Cell type and time point are not known.

DNA of the CDR3: TGTGCCAGCAGGGACGGCACCATGAACACTGAAGCTTTCTTT. This translates into CASRDGTMNTEAFF. The chain carries TRBV2 and TRBJ1-1; D is ambiguous. V was cut by 6 bases and J by 0 bases, with 11 bases left in between. CDR1 and CDR2 from the germline V gene are SNHLY and FYNNEI. This CDR3 region has 14 residues.

The CDR3 DNA reads TGTGCCAGCCAGGGGAACGGCGACGAGCAGTACTTC. The encoded protein is CASQGNGDEQYF. The chain joins TRBV6-2 or TRBV6-3 to TRBJ2-7; D might be TRBD1 (6 bases). Germline V gene sequence: CDR1 MNHEY, CDR2 SVGEGT. There are 12 residues in the CDR3. Deletions cut 8 bases from V and 5 bases from J, with 13 bases between.

This clonotype has more than one count but fewer than ten. The chain is built from TRBV10-3 and TRBJ1-5; D unresolved. Germline CDR1 ENHRY, CDR2 SYGVKD. The CDR3 covers 15 residues. V was trimmed by 0 bases and J by 1 base, leaving 7 bases between them. CDR3 amino acids: CAISESTASNQPQHF. The DNA of the CDR3 is TGTGCCATCAGTGAGTCCACAGCAAGCAATCAGCCCCAGCATTTT.

The rearrangement uses TRBV7-9 and TRBJ2-7; TRBD2 agrees at 7 bases. CDR3 size: 13 residues. Trimming removed 3 bases from V and 6 bases from J; junction bases left unmatched: 5. The V gene's germline CDR1 is SEHNR and CDR2 FQNEAQ (reference sequence). The CDR3 DNA follows: TGTGCCAGCAGCTTTGGGGGGGTTAGCGAGCAGTACTTC. It translates to CASSFGGVSEQYF.

This clonotype was counted a few times. The chain carries TRBV27 and TRBJ2-7; TRBD1 agrees at 11 bases. The V gene's germline CDR1 is MNHEY and CDR2 SMNVEV (reference sequence). The CDR3 sequence is 12 residues long. The V gene end was trimmed by 10 bases and the J gene end by 7 bases; junction bases not matched to a gene: 6. The DNA for the CDR3 is TGTGCCATTTGGACAGGGGGCTGGGAGCAGTACTTC. It translates to CAIWTGGWEQYF.

This clonotype was detected only a few times. The genes are TRBV12-3 or TRBV12-4 and TRBJ1-5; 7 positions match TRBD1. After removal of 6 bases from V and 0 bases from J, the junction contained 14 bases not matched to a gene. There are 18 residues in the CDR3. As DNA, the CDR3 is TGTGCCAGCAGACTTGGGACAGTGGGGGAATATAGCAATCAGCCCCAGCATTTT. Residues: CASRLGTVGEYSNQPQHF.

This clonotype was seen a few times. The chain uses TRBV5-1 and TRBJ2-1; D may be TRBD2 (6 bases). Germline lookup yields CDR1 SGHRS and CDR2 YFSETQ. This CDR3 region has 17 residues. Between the trimmed V and J ends, which lost 1 base and 0 bases, there was a span of 14 bases. In DNA form, the CDR3 reads TGCGCCAGCAGCTTGCCCCCGGGGGAGTACTCCTACAATGAGCAGTTCTTC. Translation gives CASSLPPGEYSYNEQFF.

This clonotype was picked up a small number of times. The rearrangement links TRBV20-1 to TRBJ2-7; D possibly corresponds to TRBD1 (6 bases). Germline CDR1 reads DFQATT; CDR2 reads SNEGSKA (reference sequence). The CDR3 sequence is 14 residues long. V gave up 6 bases and J gave up 0 bases, with 15 bases separating them. The CDR3 reads CSAPTGQDSYEQYF. The DNA for the CDR3 is TGCAGTGCCCCGACAGGCCAGGACTCCTACGAGCAGTACTTC.

This clonotype turned up a few times. The gene calls are TRBV29-1 and TRBJ2-7; TRBD1 agrees at 7 bases. The V gene's germline CDR1 is SQVTM and CDR2 ANQGSEA. This CDR3 is 13 amino acids long. Losses at the gene ends were 4 bases for V and 2 bases for J; bases not matched to a gene: 5. The DNA for the CDR3 is TGCAGCGTTGGGCAGGGGGTCGCCTACGAGCAGTACTTC. Its translation: CSVGQGVAYEQYF.

This clonotype was seen repeatedly, ten times or more. The chain combines TRBV7-8 with TRBJ1-5; 7 bases are shared with TRBD1. This CDR3 has 19 residues. The junction had 19 bases not matched to a gene; V was cut back by 1 base and J by 7 bases. CDR1 is SGHVS, CDR2 FQNEAQ, per germline. The CDR3 here is CASSLDPGQTPLRYQPQHF. The CDR3 DNA reads as TGTGCCAGCAGCTTAGATCCGGGACAGACTCCCCTCCGGTACCAGCCCCAGCATTTT.

V is TRBV5-1 and J is TRBJ1-5, with D possibly being TRBD1 (6 bases). The CDR3 consists of 17 residues. Deletions cut 0 bases from V and 0 bases from J, with 13 bases between. The germline CDR1 and CDR2 sequences are SGHRS and YFSETQ. CDR3 in amino acids: CASSLGIMGHSNQPQHF. As DNA, the CDR3 is TGCGCCAGCAGCTTGGGGATCATGGGACATAGCAATCAGCCCCAGCATTTT. Combining the CDR3 with reference TRBV5-1 and TRBJ1-5 gives the whole variable domain KAGVTQTPRYLIKTRGQQVTLSCSPISGHRSVSWYQQTPGQGLQFLFEYFSETQRNKGNFPGRFSGRQFSNSRSEMNVSTLELGDSALYLCASSLGIMGHSNQPQHFGDGTRLSIL.

This clonotype was counted between two and nine times. This chain joins TRBV7-9 and TRBJ2-7, with D perhaps assigned TRBD1 or TRBD2 (5 bases each). This CDR3 has 13 residues. Looked up from germline, CDR1 is SEHNR and CDR2 is FQNEAQ (reference sequence). Trimming removed 5 bases from V and 1 base from J, with 9 bases in between. CDR3 in amino acids: CASSGGNSYEQYF. The CDR3 coding sequence is TGTGCCAGCAGCGGGGGTAATTCCTACGAGCAGTACTTC.

The chain has TRBV7-7 and TRBJ2-7, with 7 bases matching TRBD1. Germline loops: CDR1 SSHAT, CDR2 FNYEAQ (reference sequence). This CDR3 region has 15 residues. The junction had 5 bases not matched to a gene; V was cut back by 1 base and J by 2 bases. In nucleotides, the CDR3 is TGTGCCAGCAGCTTAGGACAGGGCGATACCTACGAGCAGTACTTC. Translating gives CASSLGQGDTYEQYF.

The rearrangement links TRBV24-1 to TRBJ2-3, with 7 positions matching TRBD2. Germline CDR1 reads KGHDR; CDR2 reads SFDVKD. V dropped 0 bases and J dropped 5; count of bases not matched to a gene: 7. The CDR3 has 16 residues. The CDR3 DNA follows: TGTGCCACCAGTGATTTGGGGCGGGAGAAAGGAGATACGCAGTATTTT. The encoded protein is CATSDLGREKGDTQYF.

CDR3 sequence (DNA): TGTGCCATAAGACAGGACATACCCTACGAGCAGTACTTC. It codes for CAIRQDIPYEQYF. The chain has TRBV10-3 and TRBJ2-7, with D perhaps matching TRBD1 (6 bases). V lost 9 bases and J 2 bases, leaving 14 bases between the germline ends. The CDR3 has 13 residues. Germline V gene data show CDR1 as ENHRY and CDR2 as SYGVKD.

The sample holds a few counts of this clonotype. The CDR3 coding sequence is TGTGCCAGCAGTCTCAGGGGCTGGGCTGAAGCTTTCTTT. Its protein product is CASSLRGWAEAFF. The chain has TRBV6-5 and TRBJ1-1, with a weak D call TRBD1 (6 bases). The CDR3 has 13 amino acids. Germline CDR1 and CDR2: MNHEY and SVGAGI. V shed 5 bases and J shed 6 bases, with 13 bases lying between them.

This clonotype has only a few counts. This chain connects TRBV6-6 to TRBJ1-2; 10 nucleotides agree with TRBD1. Unmatched junction bases numbered 11, after V lost 9 bases and J lost 4 bases. The CDR3 spans 15 residues. In germline, CDR1 is MNHNY, CDR2 SVGAGI (reference sequence). The CDR3: CASTITGTGVYGYTF. In DNA form, the CDR3 reads TGTGCCAGTACAATAACCGGGACAGGGGTCTATGGCTACACCTTC.

The CDR3, as DNA: TGCGCCAGCAGCCAAGTCTCGGTCGGAAACACTGAAGCTTTCTTT. This translates into CASSQVSVGNTEAFF. The V call is TRBV4-3, the J call TRBJ1-1; D not resolved. Trimming left V 1 base short and J 2 bases short, with 11 bases between. The germline V gene has CDR1 LGHNA and CDR2 YSLEER. The CDR3 runs to 15 residues.

A few counts support this clonotype. The CDR3 nucleotides are TGCGCCAGCAGCTTGGAGCCTCTCCCCGAGAGGCTCACCGGGGAGCTGTTTTTT. Encoded protein: CASSLEPLPERLTGELFF. The chain employs TRBV5-1 and TRBJ2-2; no reliable D call. Germline CDR1 SGHRS, CDR2 YFSETQ. This CDR3 contains 18 residues. Trimming left V 0 bases short and J 4 bases short, with 19 bases between.